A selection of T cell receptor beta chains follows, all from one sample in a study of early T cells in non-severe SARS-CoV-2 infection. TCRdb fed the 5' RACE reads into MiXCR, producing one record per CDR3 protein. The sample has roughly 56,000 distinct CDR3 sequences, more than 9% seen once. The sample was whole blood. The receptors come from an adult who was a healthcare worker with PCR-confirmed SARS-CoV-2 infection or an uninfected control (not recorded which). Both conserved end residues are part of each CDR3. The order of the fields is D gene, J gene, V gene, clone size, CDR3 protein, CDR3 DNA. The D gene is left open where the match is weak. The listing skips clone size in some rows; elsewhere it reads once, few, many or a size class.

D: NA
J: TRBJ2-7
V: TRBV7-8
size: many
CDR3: CASSLIKDTYEQYF
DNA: TGTGCCAGCAGCCTTATAAAGGACACCTACGAGCAGTACTTC

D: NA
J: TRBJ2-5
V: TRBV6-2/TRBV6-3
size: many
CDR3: CASSYSSSDQETQYF
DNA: TGTGCCAGCAGTTACTCGAGTAGCGATCAAGAGACCCAGTACTTC

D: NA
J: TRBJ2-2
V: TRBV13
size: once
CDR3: CASSLLAAWTGELFF
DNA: TGTGCCAGCAGCTTACTGGCGGCTTGGACCGGGGAGCTGTTTTTT

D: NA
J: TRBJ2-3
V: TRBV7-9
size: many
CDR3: CASSPQGHGTDTQYF
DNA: TGTGCCAGCAGCCCGCAGGGGCACGGGACAGATACGCAGTATTTT

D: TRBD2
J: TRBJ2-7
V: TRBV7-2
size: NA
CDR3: CASSLAYLIPGTSAKYF
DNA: TGTGCCAGCAGCTTAGCGTACTTGATTCCCGGGACTAGCGCGAAGTACTTC

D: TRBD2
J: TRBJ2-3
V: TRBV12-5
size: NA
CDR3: CASGLVLQRSGRAGPGDTQYF
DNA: TGTGCTAGTGGTTTGGTACTCCAGCGAAGCGGGAGGGCCGGTCCCGGAGATACGCAGTATTTT

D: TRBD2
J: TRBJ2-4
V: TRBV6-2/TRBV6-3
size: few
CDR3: CASSSREGTKNIQYF
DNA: TGTGCCAGCAGCTCCAGGGAGGGTACCAAAAACATTCAGTACTTC

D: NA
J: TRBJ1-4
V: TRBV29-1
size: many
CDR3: CSVVGLTNEKLFF
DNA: TGCAGCGTTGTAGGGTTAACTAATGAAAAACTGTTTTTT

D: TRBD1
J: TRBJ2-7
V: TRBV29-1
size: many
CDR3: CSVATGDEQYF
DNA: TGCAGCGTGGCGACAGGGGACGAGCAGTACTTC

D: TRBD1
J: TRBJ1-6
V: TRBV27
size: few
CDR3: CASSSPGQGYSNSPLHF
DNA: TGTGCCAGCAGTTCCCCGGGACAGGGGTACTCGAATTCACCCCTCCACTTT

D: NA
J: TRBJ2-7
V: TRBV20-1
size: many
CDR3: CSARPTVYEQYF
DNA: TGCAGTGCTAGACCAACTGTTTACGAGCAGTACTTC

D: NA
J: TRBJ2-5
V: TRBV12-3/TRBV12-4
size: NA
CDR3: CASSLFSRGETQYF
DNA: TGTGCCAGCAGTTTATTTTCCAGGGGAGAGACCCAGTACTTC

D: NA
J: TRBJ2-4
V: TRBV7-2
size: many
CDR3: CASSTPGTVNIQYF
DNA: TGTGCCAGCAGCACCCCCGGGACGGTAAACATTCAGTACTTC

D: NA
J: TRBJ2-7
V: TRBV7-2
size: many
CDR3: CASSQGQEGEQYF
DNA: TGTGCCAGCAGCCAAGGACAGGAGGGTGAGCAGTACTTC

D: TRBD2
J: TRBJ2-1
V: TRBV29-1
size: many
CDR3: CSVRGALAGPDEQFF
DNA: TGCAGCGTCCGGGGAGCACTAGCGGGACCCGATGAGCAGTTCTTC

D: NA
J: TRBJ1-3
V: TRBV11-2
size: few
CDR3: CASSLVGGGNTIYF
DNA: TGTGCCAGCAGCTTAGTTGGGGGCGGAAACACCATATATTTT

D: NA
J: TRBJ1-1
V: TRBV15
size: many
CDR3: CATSRARTEAFF
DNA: TGTGCCACCAGCAGAGCTCGGACAGAGGCTTTCTTT

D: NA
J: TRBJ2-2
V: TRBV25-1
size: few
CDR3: CASRVTGTLDTGELFF
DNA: TGTGCCAGCAGGGTAACCGGGACACTGGACACCGGGGAGCTGTTTTTT